This T cell receptor beta chain appears in the sequencing data of a study of cytomegalovirus exposure and HLA in healthy donors. The PCR was carried out with 60 Vbeta primers and 13 Jbeta primers. Generated by immunoSEQ multiplex PCR, the TCRdb table keeps only in-frame clones and is missing some. The sample lists about 120,000 clones; 82% were seen once. On this clone: Its specificity is unknown.

Study-level findings and limits: Presence/absence comparisons presumed near-even sequencing depth among donors. Association of roughly 17,000 TCR beta sequences with HLA alleles was found at 0.05 false discovery rate in a later analysis. Across donors, most TCRs were seen rarely, yet some public ones were widespread. Cytomegalovirus status was reportedly diagnosed by the classifier with high sensitivity and specificity.

This CDR3 region has 13 residues. The germline CDR1 and CDR2 sequences are MNHNS and SASEGT. V was pared by 8 bases and J by 10 bases, with 15 bases between. Sequenced input: PBMCs. The chain recombines TRBV6-1 with TRBJ1-6; weak D call: TRBD1 (6 bases). The sequence came from a young woman in good health and CMV-seronegative. The CDR3 nucleotides read TGTGCCAGCTCGGACAGTAGGCAATCACCCCTCCACTTT. It specifies CASSDSRQSPLHF.